The 15 T cell receptor beta chains in this list originate from one sample, sequenced in a study of metastatic and nonmetastatic thyroid tumors (dated by TCRdb to the early 2020s). The receptor library was made with PCR. Sequencer: Illumina HiSeq 4000. TCRdb took the public reads, trimmed them with fastp at Q25, ran MiXCR for clone calling and kept in-frame beta chains. The sample has about 31,000 clones on record, roughly a fifth of them singletons. Of the sample, about 22% falls within the top ten clones. No patient had received any treatment before thyroid surgery. The sequenced sample was blood. These receptors were taken from a female donor with papillary thyroid cancer or a benign thyroid nodule (not recorded which). Some clones in this sample may be carry-over from other donors' samples.

This clone was counted ten times or more. This chain uses TRBV25-1 with TRBJ1-1, with 9 bases identical to TRBD1. Germline V lookup: CDR1 MGHDK, CDR2 SYGVNS. Unmatched junction bases numbered 2, after V lost 6 bases and J lost 0 bases. This CDR3 has 14 amino acids. DNA for the CDR3: TGTGCCAGCAGGAACAGGGGGCTGAACACTGAAGCTTTCTTT. Its translation: CASRNRGLNTEAFF.

In its sample, this clone was seen many times. CDR3 sequence: CASSTSAGGADTQYF. The CDR3 DNA follows: TGTGCCAGCAGCACATCTGCAGGGGGGGCAGATACGCAGTATTTT. This sequence joins TRBV9 and TRBJ2-3; the D call may be TRBD1 or TRBD2 (7 bases each). In germline, CDR1 is SGDLS, CDR2 YYNGEE. With 4 bases removed from V and 4 bases from J, the gap between germline ends came to 16 bases. CDR3 length: 15 amino acids.

There are many counts of this clone. The chain carries TRBV20-1 and TRBJ1-5, with a tentative D call TRBD1 (6 bases). Germline values: CDR1 DFQATT, CDR2 SNEGSKA (reference sequence). V lost 3 bases and J 0 bases, leaving 15 bases between the germline ends. The CDR3 runs to 16 residues. Here the CDR3 DNA reads TGCAGTGCTAGGGGGGCAGGGGAGAGTAGCAATCAGCCCCAGCATTTT. Translating gives CSARGAGESSNQPQHF.

This clone has ten or more counts. This chain connects TRBV11-3 to TRBJ2-3; D may be TRBD2 (5 bases). The CDR3 extends over 14 amino acids. The V gene's germline CDR1 is SGHNT and CDR2 YENEEA. Trimming cost V 5 bases and J 4 bases, with 13 bases left between them. CDR3: CASSPTRFSDTQYF. CDR3 bases: TGTGCCAGCAGCCCTACTAGATTTTCAGATACGCAGTATTTT. The whole variable domain, filled in from reference TRBV11-3 and TRBJ2-3, reads EAGVVQSPRYKIIEKKQPVAFWCNPISGHNTLYWYLQNLGQGPELLIRYENEEAVDDSQLPKDRFSAERLKGVDSTLKIQPAELGDSAVYLCASSPTRFSDTQYFGPGTRLTVL.

This clone has a count of ten or more. Here the CDR3 reads CASGLVLGSSYEQYF. In DNA, the CDR3 is TGTGCTAGTGGTTTGGTACTGGGAAGCTCCTACGAGCAGTACTTC. This rearrangement joins TRBV12-5 to TRBJ2-7; D call uncertain. V was clipped by 0 bases and J by 0 bases, with 9 bases between them. The CDR3 extends over 15 amino acids. The germline V gene has CDR1 LGHNT and CDR2 FRNRAP.

By proportion, this clone is medium-sized. This rearrangement joins TRBV19 to TRBJ2-7, with D perhaps being TRBD1 or TRBD2 (5 bases each). Germline lookup yields CDR1 LNHDA and CDR2 SQIVND (reference sequence). The V end lost 2 bases, the J end lost 6 bases, and 17 bases lay between the germline ends. The CDR3 has 15 residues. This CDR3 is CASSISGLTGFEQYF. The CDR3 region has the DNA TGTGCCAGTAGTATATCGGGGTTAACAGGATTCGAGCAGTACTTC.

This clone was seen repeatedly, ten times or more. The genes are TRBV5-1 and TRBJ2-5; TRBD1 agrees at 11 bases. The germline gives CDR1 SGHRS, CDR2 YFSETQ. Trimming removed 1 base from V and 4 bases from J; junction bases left unmatched: 3. This CDR3 region has 15 residues. CDR3 DNA sequence: TGCGCCAGCAGCTTGAGGACAGGGGGCGGAGAGACCCAGTACTTC. Encoded protein: CASSLRTGGGETQYF.

Comments on this clone: A read error may explain this, as a much larger clone is one base away. V is TRBV5-8 and J is TRBJ1-5; D could derive from TRBD1 or TRBD2 (5 bases each). The J call may be mistaken, given a closer DNA end match to TRBJ2-3. Looked up from germline, CDR1 is SGHTS and CDR2 is YDEGEE. The CDR3 sequence is 13 residues long. The CDR3 region is CASSPGTPGPQYF. The CDR3 nucleotides are TGTGCCAGCAGCCCCGGGACCCCTGGGCCCCAGTATTTT.

The chain recombines TRBV5-8 with TRBJ2-2; 8 bases are a match to TRBD2. Looked up from germline, CDR1 is SGHTS and CDR2 is YDEGEE. The CDR3 sequence is 15 residues long. After removal of 3 bases from V and 5 bases from J, the junction contained 6 bases not matched to a gene. For the CDR3, the DNA is TGTGCCAGCAGCTCCGGGACTAGTTGGACCGGGGAGCTGTTTTTT. It codes for CASSSGTSWTGELFF.

This clone is medium-sized in the sample. This chain uses TRBV6-5 with TRBJ2-1; D unresolved. Germline lookup yields CDR1 MNHEY and CDR2 SVGAGI. The V gene lost 0 bases and the J gene lost 8 bases, with 11 bases spanning the gap. The CDR3 runs 14 residues. For the CDR3, the DNA is TGTGCCAGCAGTTACTCGGGCTCTGACGATGAGCAGTTCTTC. Its protein is CASSYSGSDDEQFF.

This chain connects TRBV19 to TRBJ1-3; no clear D. Germline CDR1 reads LNHDA; CDR2 reads SQIVND (reference sequence). CDR3 length equals 13 residues. V was trimmed by 5 bases and J by 3 bases, leaving 8 bases between them. CDR3 DNA: TGTGCCAGTAGTGAGGGTGATGGAAACACCATATATTTT. Its protein product is CASSEGDGNTIYF.

In its sample, this clone was seen a few times. The chain employs TRBV12-3 or TRBV12-4 and TRBJ2-7, with 7 positions matching TRBD1. V lost 3 bases and J lost 4; bases outside the gene matches: 9. CDR3 length: 15 residues. The CDR3 DNA reads TGTGCCAGCAGTTTTAGACAGGGTCTATGGTACGAGCAGTACTTC. Translated: CASSFRQGLWYEQYF.

In this sample, this clone turned up a few times. The chain has TRBV19 and TRBJ1-1; D might be TRBD1 (5 bases). This CDR3 contains 13 residues. Germline V gene sequence: CDR1 LNHDA, CDR2 SQIVND (reference sequence). V was clipped by 6 bases and J by 4 bases, with 12 bases between them. CDR3 in DNA: TGTGCCAGTAGACCTGACAGTCTCACTGAAGCTTTCTTT. Encoded protein: CASRPDSLTEAFF.

J is TRBJ1-1 and V is TRBV7-9, with a tentative D call TRBD1 (5 bases). The V gene lost 1 base and the J gene lost 9 bases, with 18 bases spanning the gap. CDR3 length equals 15 residues. Germline V gene lookup returns CDR1 SEHNR and CDR2 FQNEAQ (reference sequence). The CDR3 here is CASSLGDSVGTKAFF. The CDR3 coding sequence is TGTGCCAGCAGCTTAGGTGACAGCGTAGGGACTAAAGCTTTCTTT.

The sample holds many counts of this clone. The chain recombines TRBV6-1 with TRBJ2-3; 7 nucleotides agree with TRBD1. V lost 8 bases and J lost 4; bases outside the gene matches: 9. CDR3 length: 14 residues. Looked up from germline, CDR1 is MNHNS and CDR2 is SASEGT. The CDR3 DNA is TGTGCCAGCGGGTTTGCAGGGGGTCCAGATACGCAGTATTTT. It is translated as CASGFAGGPDTQYF.